These T cell receptor beta chains were read from a single sample in a study of OX40 agonist ivuxolimab in advanced cancers. Using immunoSEQ multiplex PCR, the repertoire was profiled, and TCRdb retains in-frame clones only, with some absent. The sample has under 85,000 clones; around 87% are singletons. Sample: CD4+ or CD8+ T cells sorted from blood, taken in a trial of the OX40 agonist ivuxolimab. These receptors were taken from an adult with an advanced solid tumor such as melanoma, head and neck, liver or kidney cancer. CDR3s include the opening cysteine and the closing phenylalanine or tryptophan. The D gene is left open where the match is weak. Clone sizes are given selectively: once, few, many, or a class where the clone is expanded.

cdr3_nt cdr3_aa clone_size j_call d_call v_call
TGCGCCAGCAGCTTCGGACAGGGGGATCCCTACTACAATGAGCAGTTCTTC CASSFGQGDPYYNEQFF - TRBJ2-1 TRBD1 TRBV5-1
TGTGCCTGGAGTTGGGGGGATTCACCCCTCCACTTT CAWSWGDSPLHF few TRBJ1-6 - TRBV30
TGTGCCAGCAGCTCCTGGACTAGCGGGGGATATGATGAGCAGTTCTTC CASSSWTSGGYDEQFF - TRBJ2-1 TRBD2 TRBV7-2
TGTGCCAGCAGTTTTCCTCAAGGGGGACCCTACGAGCAGTACTTC CASSFPQGGPYEQYF - TRBJ2-7 - TRBV28
TGTGCCTGGAGTCCCTCCGCTGATACGCAGTATTTT CAWSPSADTQYF - TRBJ2-3 - TRBV30
TGTGCCAGCAGCCTAAATTCAGGGGAGGGAAACACCATATATTTT CASSLNSGEGNTIYF - TRBJ1-3 - TRBV7-9
TGTGCCAGTAGTATAGATGGTGGGAGGGGAGGCGAGACCCAGTACTTC CASSIDGGRGGETQYF - TRBJ2-5 TRBD2 TRBV19
TGTGCCAGCAGCCCCGGCAGCGGGGGAGAGACCCAGTACTTC CASSPGSGGETQYF - TRBJ2-5 TRBD2 TRBV28
TGTGCCAGCAGTTTGACAGGGGGCTCGAACACTGAAGCTTTCTTT CASSLTGGSNTEAFF once TRBJ1-1 TRBD1 TRBV7-3
TGTGCCAGTACCCCGTTCGGACAGGGGATGAATCAGCCCCAGCATTTT CASTPFGQGMNQPQHF once TRBJ1-5 TRBD1 TRBV19
TGTGCCTGGAGTGTCCTCTCTAGCGGGGGGGGTCGTACGCAGTATTTT CAWSVLSSGGGRTQYF once TRBJ2-3 TRBD2 TRBV30
TGTGCCAGCAGTTTATTCGACAGGGAGAATTCACCCCTCCACTTT CASSLFDRENSPLHF - TRBJ1-6 TRBD1 TRBV28
TGTGCCAGCAGCCTTTTACAGGGGGCAGGAGAAAAACTGTTTTTT CASSLLQGAGEKLFF - TRBJ1-4 TRBD1 TRBV2
TGTGCCAGCAGTTTAATCATAAACCAAGAGACCCAGTACTTC CASSLIINQETQYF few TRBJ2-5 - TRBV28
TGTGCCAGCAGCTTGGGTGGATGGAACACAGATACGCAGTATTTT CASSLGGWNTDTQYF - TRBJ2-3 - TRBV5-6
TGTGCCAGCAGCTTGGGACAGGGGAAGGAAAAACTGTTTTTT CASSLGQGKEKLFF - TRBJ1-4 TRBD1 TRBV5-4
TGTGCCAGCAGCGTTTCTAGCGGAGACTACGAGCAGTACTTC CASSVSSGDYEQYF - TRBJ2-7 TRBD2 TRBV11-3
TGCGCCAGCAGCTTGGAAGGAGGGTTAGGCTCACCCCTCCACTTT CASSLEGGLGSPLHF - TRBJ1-6 - TRBV5-1
TGTGCCAGCTCACTGATGCTGAACACTGAAGCTTTCTTT CASSLMLNTEAFF - TRBJ1-1 - TRBV18
TGTGCCAGCCTGACGACAGGGGGAGGGGATACGCAGTATTTT CASLTTGGGDTQYF - TRBJ2-3 TRBD1 TRBV28
TGTGCCAGCAGCTTATTTCAGGGAGAGGATACGCAGTATTTT CASSLFQGEDTQYF - TRBJ2-3 - TRBV7-3
TGTGCCAGTAGCCGGGGGGACGGAATTTCTTACGAGCAGTACTTC CASSRGDGISYEQYF - TRBJ2-7 TRBD2 TRBV19
TGTGCCAGCAGCCATCGCGGAGCTCGGGACACTGAAGCTTTCTTT CASSHRGARDTEAFF - TRBJ1-1 - TRBV16
TGTGCCAGCAGTTACCTTGGGTATGGCTACACCTTC CASSYLGYGYTF - TRBJ1-2 - TRBV6-5
TGTGCCAGCAGCGTAGGAACAGGGAACACCGGGGAGCTGTTTTTT CASSVGTGNTGELFF - TRBJ2-2 - TRBV9
TGTGCCAGCAGCTTGGCCTTGGAGAGTTTTTCTGGAAACACCATATATTTT CASSLALESFSGNTIYF - TRBJ1-3 - TRBV5-5
TGTGCCGGGACATGGTATGGGAACACTGAAGCTTTCTTT CAGTWYGNTEAFF once TRBJ1-1 - TRBV7-2
TGTGCCAGCAGCTCGTGGACAGGGAACAATTCACCCCTCCACTTT CASSSWTGNNSPLHF - TRBJ1-6 TRBD1 TRBV7-2
TGTGCCATCAGTGAGTCACTAGGGACAGGGAGGAACACTGAAGCTTTCTTT CAISESLGTGRNTEAFF - TRBJ1-1 TRBD1 TRBV10-3
TGTGCCAGCAGCGCCGAGACAGTCCCTAACTATGGCTACACCTTC CASSAETVPNYGYTF once TRBJ1-2 - TRBV7-8
TGTGCCACCAGCAGCGACAGGTTTAATGAAAAACTGTTTTTT CATSSDRFNEKLFF - TRBJ1-4 - TRBV15
TGCGCCAGCAGCTTGCCCGGGACAGAGAAGAGGGCCGGGGAGCTGTTTTTT CASSLPGTEKRAGELFF - TRBJ2-2 TRBD1 TRBV5-1
TGTGCCAGCAGCCGACAGGGGGCGGAGACCCAGTACTTC CASSRQGAETQYF - TRBJ2-5 TRBD1 TRBV14
TGCGCCAGCAGCCAAGAAGTGGTTTCCGGGGAGCTGTTTTTT CASSQEVVSGELFF - TRBJ2-2 - TRBV4-1
TGTGCCTCAAATGGTGAGGGGGCTCGATCCTACAATGAGCAGTTCTTC CASNGEGARSYNEQFF - TRBJ2-1 TRBD1 TRBV19
TGTGCCAGCAGCGTAGAAAGTTCTGGAAACACCATATATTTT CASSVESSGNTIYF - TRBJ1-3 - TRBV9
TGTGCCAGCAGTTACTCTCCGTCTGGCTATGGCTACACCTTC CASSYSPSGYGYTF - TRBJ1-2 - TRBV6-5
TGTGCCAGCAGTCGCAGGGTTCCCTTATATGGCTACACCTTC CASSRRVPLYGYTF - TRBJ1-2 - TRBV28
TGTGCCAGTAGTACGGGACAGGGTGGTGAAAAACTGTTTTTT CASSTGQGGEKLFF - TRBJ1-4 TRBD1 TRBV19
TGTGCCAGCAGCCAGTCGGGGGGCCCCTACAATGAGCAGTTCTTC CASSQSGGPYNEQFF - TRBJ2-1 - TRBV7-3
TGTGCCAGCAGTTACTCGAAAGGGGGCTGGGAGCTGTTTTTT CASSYSKGGWELFF once TRBJ2-2 TRBD1 TRBV6-5
TGTGCCAGCAGTGGCCAGGGGGCGCTTAACATTCAGTACTTC CASSGQGALNIQYF - TRBJ2-4 TRBD1 TRBV28
TGTGCCAGCACCTCAGTCTGGGGATCAGAGACCCAGTACTTC CASTSVWGSETQYF - TRBJ2-5 - TRBV6-1
TGTGCCAGCGTAGGAGACATAGTAAGGACCTACGAGCAGTACTTC CASVGDIVRTYEQYF - TRBJ2-7 - TRBV6-1
TGTGCCAGCAGCCCAACTAGCGGGCGGGCCGAGCAGTACTTC CASSPTSGRAEQYF - TRBJ2-7 TRBD2 TRBV7-2
TGCGCCAGCAGCCTGGACAGCCCAGGGTATAATGAAAAACTGTTTTTT CASSLDSPGYNEKLFF few TRBJ1-4 - TRBV5-1
TGTGCCAGCAGCTCGGGACACCTCCAAGAGACCCAGTACTTC CASSSGHLQETQYF - TRBJ2-5 - TRBV7-2
TGTGCCAGCCCCCGGGAAAGAGCCTACGAGCAGTACTTC CASPRERAYEQYF - TRBJ2-7 - TRBV13